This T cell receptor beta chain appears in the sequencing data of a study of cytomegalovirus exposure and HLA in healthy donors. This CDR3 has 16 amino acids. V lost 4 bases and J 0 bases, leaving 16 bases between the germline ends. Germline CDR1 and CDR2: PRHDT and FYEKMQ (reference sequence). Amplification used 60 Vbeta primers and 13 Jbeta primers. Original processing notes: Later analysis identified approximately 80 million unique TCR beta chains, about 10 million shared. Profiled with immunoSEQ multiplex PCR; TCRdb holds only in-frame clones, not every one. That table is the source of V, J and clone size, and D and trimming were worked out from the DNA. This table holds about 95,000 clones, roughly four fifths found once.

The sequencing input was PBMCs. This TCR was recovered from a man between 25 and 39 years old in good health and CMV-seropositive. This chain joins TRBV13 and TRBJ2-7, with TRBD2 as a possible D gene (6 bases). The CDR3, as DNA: TGTGCCAGCAGCTCATCGACGGCGGGAAGCTCCTACGAGCAGTACTTC. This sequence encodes CASSSSTAGSSYEQYF.